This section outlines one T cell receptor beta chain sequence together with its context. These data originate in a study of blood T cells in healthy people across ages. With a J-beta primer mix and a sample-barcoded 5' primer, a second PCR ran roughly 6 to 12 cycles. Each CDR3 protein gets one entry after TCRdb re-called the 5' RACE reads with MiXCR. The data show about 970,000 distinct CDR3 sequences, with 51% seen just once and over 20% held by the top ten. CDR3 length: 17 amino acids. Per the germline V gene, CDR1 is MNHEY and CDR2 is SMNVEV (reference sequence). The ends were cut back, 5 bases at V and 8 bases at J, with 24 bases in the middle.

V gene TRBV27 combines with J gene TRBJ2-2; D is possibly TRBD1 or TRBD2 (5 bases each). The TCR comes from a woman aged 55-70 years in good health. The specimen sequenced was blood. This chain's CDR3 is CASSPSRDDPSPGELFF. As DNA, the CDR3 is TGTGCCAGCAGTCCCTCCCGGGACGATCCCAGCCCGGGGGAGCTGTTTTTT.